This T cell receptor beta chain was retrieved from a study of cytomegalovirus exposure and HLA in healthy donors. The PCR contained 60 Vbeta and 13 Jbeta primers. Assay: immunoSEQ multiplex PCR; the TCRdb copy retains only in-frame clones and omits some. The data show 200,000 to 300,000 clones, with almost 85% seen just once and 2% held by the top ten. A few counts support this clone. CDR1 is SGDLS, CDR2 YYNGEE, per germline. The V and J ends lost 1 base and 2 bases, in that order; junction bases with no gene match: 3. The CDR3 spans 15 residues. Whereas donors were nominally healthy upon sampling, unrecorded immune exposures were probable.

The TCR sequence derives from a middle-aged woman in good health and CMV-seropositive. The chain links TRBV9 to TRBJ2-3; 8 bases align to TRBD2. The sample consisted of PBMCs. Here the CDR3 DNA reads TGTGCCAGCAGCGTAAACGGGAGGGTCACAGATACGCAGTATTTT. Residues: CASSVNGRVTDTQYF.